This TCR beta chain derives from a study of post-analysis software for immune sequencing data. Findings and limits, study-wide: Normalized Chao1 diversity in multiple sclerosis patients fell significantly below that of controls. In patients, about 5 TRBV segments were more frequent than in controls, with TRBV5-6, TRBV5-1 and TRBV20-1 among them.

This clonotype was seen a few times. What it recognizes is unknown. The authors incorporated unique molecular identifiers into the TCR beta cDNA libraries. TCRdb used MiXCR to reprocess the PCR reads, holding one entry per CDR3 protein. Here the sample spans about 680,000 distinct CDR3 sequences, approximately 60% being singletons. V was trimmed by 5 bases and J by 2 bases, leaving 7 bases between them. Germline V lookup: CDR1 SQVTM, CDR2 ANQGSEA. The CDR3 extends over 11 amino acids. The rearrangement links TRBV29-1 to TRBJ2-7, with TRBD1 as a possible D gene (5 bases). This sequence was found in a girl aged 2 to 9 with multiple sclerosis. The sequenced material came from blood. This CDR3 is CSVSTAYEQYF. The CDR3 DNA sequence: TGCAGCGTTTCGACAGCCTACGAGCAGTACTTC.